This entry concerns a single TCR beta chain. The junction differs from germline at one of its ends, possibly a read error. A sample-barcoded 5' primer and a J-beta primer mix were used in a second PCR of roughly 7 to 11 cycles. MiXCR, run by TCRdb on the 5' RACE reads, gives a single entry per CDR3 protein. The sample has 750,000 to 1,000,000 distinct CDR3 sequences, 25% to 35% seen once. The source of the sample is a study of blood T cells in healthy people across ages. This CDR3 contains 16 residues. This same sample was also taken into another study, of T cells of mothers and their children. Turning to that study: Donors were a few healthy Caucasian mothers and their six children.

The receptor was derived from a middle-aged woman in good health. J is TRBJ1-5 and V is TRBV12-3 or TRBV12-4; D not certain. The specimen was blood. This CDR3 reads CASSLGSTRPNHPQHF. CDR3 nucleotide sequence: TGTGCCAGCAGCCTGGGGTCCACAAGGCCCAATCACCCCCAGCATTTT.